Reported below is one T cell receptor (beta chain). This clonotype was observed a handful of times. Its recognized antigen is unknown. Base qualities are not recorded, but no much larger clone differs from it by a single base. From cysteine to phenylalanine, the CDR3 is 17 amino acids long. The CDR3 DNA has 51 bases and is translated from base 1. The junction shows trimming of 2 bases on V and 1 base on J, and the gene matches do not reach 9 bases of it. Taken from the germline V gene (reference sequence), the CDR1 and CDR2 loops are LGHDT and YNNKEL. These data come from a study of identical twins (dated by TCRdb to about 2016). With respect to the entire study: The study deep-sequenced TCR alpha and beta repertoires from monozygotic twins, unrelated adults of various ages and cord blood to test whether fetal clonotypes persist. Replicate twin experiments were performed at different times using different library preparation protocols to rule out contamination. Study-wide conclusions, independent of this receptor: Compared with coincidental sharing between unrelated individuals, an excess of low generation-probability sequences was observed among out-of-frame TCR alpha sequences shared between twins. Abundant cord blood beta clonotypes carried fewer insertions; young adult naive repertoires showed a weaker similar trend, while memory repertoires showed none. Recombination models systematically underestimated out-of-frame TCR alpha sharing in monozygotic twins but agreed with sharing between unrelated individuals. Because the same donors could not be followed over many years, the conclusions depended on cross-sectional statistical analysis. Excess twin sharing in beta out-of-frame sequences was weaker because fewer shared sequences lowered the signal-to-noise ratio. Invariant T cells such as MAIT and iNKT could partly confound zero-insertion analyses, though diverse VJ usage argued against this for most clonotypes.

Only healthy Caucasian donors were included. Three pairs of female monozygotic twins, all aged roughly 18 to 29 years, were included in the twin cohort. Positive isolation kits from Invitrogen were used to isolate the CD4+ and CD8+ T cell populations. Library generation was performed with 5' RACE. These reads were obtained on an Illumina HiSeq 2000. Template switching introduced a universal primer binding site; the final cDNA contained a unique molecular identifier, enabling accurate counting of TCR cDNA molecules. Specific primers in the conserved constant-segment region were used to synthesize first-strand cDNA for TCR alpha and beta chains. To control for contamination, each cDNA library was double barcoded with a SMART-Mk sample barcode plus Illumina barcodes. TruSeq adapter sequences and Illumina sample barcodes were added in two successive PCR steps. The Illumina HiSeq platform was used with custom primers to sequence TCR alpha and beta cDNA libraries. The original pipeline was this. MiGEC processed the raw reads to extract unique molecular identifiers, while MiXCR was used to determine the CDR3 positions. Recombination models were inferred per individual with the repgenHMM and IGoR tools using an EM algorithm. The tcR package in R was used for shared clonotype analysis, with sharing normalized by the product of cloneset sizes. To study raw recombination without the effects of thymic and clonal selection, out-of-frame nonproductive sequences were analyzed. TCRdb reprocessing: public reads trimmed at Q25 with fastp, clones called with MiXCR, in-frame beta chains kept. Records with the same CDR3 protein are collapsed into one entry carrying the most frequent genes and DNA. The V and J calls come from TCRdb's annotation, not from the publication. In all, the sample holds 260,000 or so distinct CDR3 sequences, and 6% to 8.5% of those were seen once. The ten largest make up roughly 5% of the sample.

These data were also filed under a second study, of yellow fever vaccine responses in identical twins. The second study's paper adds: The authors reported that the T cell response to vaccination in identical twins appeared partly convergent and partly personalized. Focusing on identical twins, the study followed the T cell clones that responded to the vaccine, and did so with precision.

The sequence was collected from a woman aged 18-29 years in good health. The V gene is TRBV3-1 and the J gene is TRBJ1-1; 8 junctional bases match TRBD1. Material for sequencing was CD8+ T cells sorted from blood. The sequenced DNA is TGTGCCAGCAGCCAATTCCCTCCAGGGGGCGGGAACACTGAAGCTTTCTTT. Its translation reads: CASSQFPPGGGNTEAFF.